Below are 8 T cell receptor beta chains sequenced from a single sample in a study of blood T cell repertoires in COVID-19 (dated by TCRdb to the early 2020s). The library was produced with the immunoSEQ multiplex PCR assay. This immuneACCESS table, as held by TCRdb, lists in-frame sequences with V and J called but not all clones. Of the missing ones, under half trace to an unresolved V gene in checked studies; the others have no known cause. For this sample there are 250,000 or so clones; about four fifths appear just once. The top ten clones comprise around 4.7% of the sample. The sequenced sample was peripheral blood. The receptors were gathered from a woman in her 70s with acute or convalescent COVID-19.

The V call is TRBV5-1, the J call TRBJ1-4; 8 bases fit TRBD1. The J segment lost 4 bases and the V segment lost 3 bases, leaving 5 bases of the junction unmatched. Per germline, CDR1 SGHRS and CDR2 YFSETQ. CDR3 size: 15 residues. In nucleotides, the CDR3 is TGCGCCAGCAGCTCAAGACAGGGGAATAATGAAAAACTGTTTTTT. It codes for CASSSRQGNNEKLFF.

Only a few counts were recorded for this clone. The rearrangement uses TRBV27 and TRBJ1-6; 11 bases map to TRBD1. This CDR3 is built from 16 residues. V gave up 5 bases and J gave up 6 bases; unmatched junction bases: 6. Looked up from germline, CDR1 is MNHEY and CDR2 is SMNVEV (reference sequence). In DNA form, the CDR3 reads TGTGCCAGCAGTCTCGGGACAGGGGGGGGTAATTCACCCCTCCACTTT. Its protein is CASSLGTGGGNSPLHF.

About this clone: Germline is not matched at one junction end, which may reflect a read error. This sequence joins TRBV2 and TRBJ2-7; D is unclear. The CDR3 is 12 amino acids. Germline assignment: CDR1 SNHLY and CDR2 FYNNEI. CDR3: CASREGAYEQYF. The CDR3 DNA reads TGTGCCAGCAGGGAAGGAGCCTACGAGCAGTACTTC.

As concerns this clone: The junction departs from germline at one end; a sequencing error may be responsible. The V gene is TRBV5-4, the J gene TRBJ2-1, with D possibly TRBD2 on 6 matching bases. Germline CDR1 and CDR2: SGHNT and YYREEE (reference sequence). The CDR3 has 13 residues. This CDR3 reads CASSRDSNNEQFF. The CDR3 DNA sequence: TGTGCCAGCAGCCGGGACTCCAACAATGAGCAGTTCTTC.

This clone was picked up a small number of times. The CDR3 region is CASSPRGDGGRETQYF. Written as DNA, the CDR3 is TGTGCCAGCAGCCCCCGGGGGGACGGGGGGCGTGAGACCCAGTACTTC. This chain links TRBV9 with TRBJ2-5; TRBD2 might be the D (7 bases). This CDR3 contains 16 residues. V was trimmed by 4 bases and J by 5 bases, leaving 21 bases between them. Per the germline V gene, CDR1 is SGDLS and CDR2 is YYNGEE.

The chain has TRBV5-4 and TRBJ1-1; D call uncertain. Trimming pared 2 bases from V and 0 bases from J, leaving 11 bases between. The CDR3 consists of 15 residues. Germline V gene lookup returns CDR1 SGHNT and CDR2 YYREEE (reference sequence). The CDR3 loop reads CASSLIHLMNTEAFF. DNA for the CDR3: TGTGCCAGCAGCTTAATACACCTGATGAACACTGAAGCTTTCTTT.

V usage is TRBV4-3 and J usage is TRBJ2-5; weak D call: TRBD2 (6 bases). Germline values: CDR1 LGHNA, CDR2 YSLEER. The CDR3 covers 16 residues. V dropped 0 bases and J dropped 0 bases, with 11 bases sitting between them. The CDR3 DNA reads TGCGCCAGCAGCCAAGATGACGGGGGATACCAAGAGACCCAGTACTTC. Translation: CASSQDDGGYQETQYF.

This sequence joins TRBV30 and TRBJ1-5, with D unresolved. Per germline, CDR1 GTSNPN and CDR2 SVGIG (reference sequence). The V and J ends lost 0 bases and 5 bases respectively, with 11 bases between them. This CDR3 spans 14 amino acids. CDR3 in DNA: TGTGCCTGGAGTGTATCACTCCTAGATCAGCCCCAGCATTTT. Translation gives CAWSVSLLDQPQHF.